This T cell receptor beta chain comes out of a study of T-cell memory formation after mild COVID-19. Study-level results: Prior to infection, memory already included some responding clones, suggesting cross-reactive memory joined. Researchers could not confirm that second-wave clones peaking on day 37 targeted SARS-CoV-2.

Comments on this clonotype: No antigen is known for it.

TCRdb reanalysed the 5' RACE reads using MiXCR and keeps one entry per CDR3 protein. The sample lists 45,000 to 65,000 distinct CDR3 sequences, approximately 9.1% occurring once. The CDR3 is made up of 13 amino acids. Trimming shortened V by 1 base and J by 7 bases, and 10 bases separated the two germline ends. The germline CDR1 and CDR2 sequences are SGHDN and FVKESK. The receptor comes from an adult woman who had mild COVID-19 (a few samples of this study predate the infection). Cell type and time point are not known. This chain connects TRBV14 to TRBJ1-1; D gene uncertain. The sequencing input was PBMCs or a T cell subset sorted from them (not recorded which). The CDR3, as DNA: TGTGCCAGCAGCCAAGCAGCGGGCTATGAAGCTTTCTTT. It is translated as CASSQAAGYEAFF.